The 17 T cell receptor beta chains below all came from one sample that was sequenced in a study of T cells in Graves' hyperthyroidism and ophthalmopathy. RNA transcripts were the template for amplifying TCR beta CDR3 regions. First-round RT-PCR of the TCR CDR3 relied on the HTBI primer set. TCRdb reanalysed the multiplex PCR reads using MiXCR and keeps one entry per CDR3 protein. The sample lists hundreds of thousands of distinct CDR3 sequences, about 17% occurring once. The source material was blood. These receptors originate from a man between 40 and 49 years old with Graves' hyperthyroidism.

At least ten counts were recorded for this clonotype. This chain connects TRBV20-1 to TRBJ2-1; 11 positions match TRBD2. The CDR3 is 19 amino acids. In germline, CDR1 is DFQATT, CDR2 SNEGSKA (reference sequence). The junction had 18 bases not matched to a gene; V was cut back by 0 bases and J by 8 bases. Here the CDR3 reads CSARDISASGGPPPDEQFF. Here the CDR3 DNA reads TGCAGTGCTAGAGATATAAGTGCTAGCGGGGGGCCACCGCCGGATGAGCAGTTCTTC.

The chain couples TRBV7-9 to TRBJ1-1, with 11 bases identical to TRBD1. Germline lookup yields CDR1 SEHNR and CDR2 FQNEAQ (reference sequence). V gave up 4 bases and J gave up 1 base; unmatched junction bases: 5. CDR3 length: 16 residues. DNA for the CDR3: TGTGCCAGCAGCTGGGGACAGGGGGAAAAGAACACTGAAGCTTTCTTT. Translating it yields CASSWGQGEKNTEAFF.

This clonotype was seen repeatedly, ten times or more. The V gene is TRBV28, the J gene TRBJ1-1, with a tentative D call TRBD1 (5 bases). The CDR3 runs to 13 residues. The germline CDR1 and CDR2 sequences are MDHEN and SYDVKM. The V end was cut by 5 bases, the J end by 5 bases, with 12 bases between. CDR3 bases: TGTGCCAGCAGTGAAGGGGCGGGGACTGAAGCTTTCTTT. Its protein product is CASSEGAGTEAFF.

The sample holds a few counts of this clonotype. This rearrangement joins TRBV27 to TRBJ1-3; D is unresolved. The ends were cut back, 6 bases at V and 4 bases at J, with 10 bases in the middle. Germline lookup yields CDR1 MNHEY and CDR2 SMNVEV (reference sequence). This CDR3 region has 13 residues. CDR3 residues: CASSSTGGNTIYF. The CDR3 DNA reads TGTGCCAGCAGCTCGACCGGAGGAAACACCATATATTTT.

This clonotype was observed many times. The V and J genes are TRBV6-1 and TRBJ1-1; D perhaps matches TRBD1 (5 bases). Trimming took 2 bases from V and 5 from J, leaving 9 bases between them. The germline V gene has CDR1 MNHNS and CDR2 SASEGT. There are 13 residues in the CDR3. The CDR3 protein is CASSERGRTEAFF. The CDR3 nucleotides are TGTGCCAGCAGTGAAAGGGGCCGGACTGAAGCTTTCTTT.

J is TRBJ2-7 and V is TRBV19; 7 bases agree with TRBD2. CDR1 is LNHDA, CDR2 SQIVND, per germline (reference sequence). The CDR3 sequence is 15 residues long. With V trimmed by 3 bases and J by 7 bases, 12 bases remained unmatched. CDR3 coding DNA: TGTGCCAGTAGTATCTCGTTTAGCCTAGCGGAAGAGCAGTACTTC. Translating it yields CASSISFSLAEEQYF.

This sequence joins TRBV9 and TRBJ2-3; perhaps TRBD1 as D (6 bases). V lost 4 bases, J lost 6 bases, and 21 bases lay in between. The CDR3 extends over 16 amino acids. Germline V gene sequence: CDR1 SGDLS, CDR2 YYNGEE. The CDR3 bases are TGTGCCAGCAGCCCAATCGGGACAAAGGCACAGGATACGCAGTATTTT. Translating it yields CASSPIGTKAQDTQYF.

Ten or more counts support this clonotype. The rearrangement joins TRBV3-1 to TRBJ1-1; D is ambiguous. The CDR3 runs to 16 residues. The germline V gene encodes CDR1 LGHDT and CDR2 YNNKEL (reference sequence). Trimming removed 1 base at V and 3 bases at J, with 15 bases between. CDR3 residues: CASSQARAKDYTEAFF. The CDR3 DNA reads as TGTGCCAGCAGCCAAGCACGGGCGAAGGATTACACTGAAGCTTTCTTT.

This clonotype was seen repeatedly, ten times or more. The chain is built from TRBV6-5 and TRBJ2-5, with 7 bases fitting TRBD1. Germline CDR1 reads MNHEY; CDR2 reads SVGAGI. V was clipped by 2 bases and J by 5 bases; unmatched bases: 8. The CDR3 is 15 amino acids. The CDR3 spells CASSYETGKGETQYF. The CDR3, as DNA: TGTGCCAGCAGTTACGAGACAGGGAAGGGCGAGACCCAGTACTTC.

This clonotype was recorded a few times. The genes are TRBV10-3 and TRBJ2-5; D unresolved. The CDR3 is 12 residues long. Germline values: CDR1 ENHRY, CDR2 SYGVKD. V lost 2 bases and J lost 5, with 6 bases in between. The CDR3 DNA is TGTGCCATCAGTGAGCGTGGGGAGACCCAGTACTTC. Its translation is CAISERGETQYF.

This clonotype was observed at least ten times. V is TRBV11-2 and J is TRBJ2-3, with 8 bases fitting TRBD2. Germline CDR1 SGHAT, CDR2 FQNNGV. The CDR3 covers 15 residues. V lost 6 bases, J lost 4 bases, and 9 bases stayed unmatched. The CDR3 sequence is CASRVAGLSADTQYF. The DNA for the CDR3 is TGTGCCAGCAGGGTAGCGGGGTTATCTGCAGATACGCAGTATTTT.

On this clonotype itself: The junction differs from germline at one of its ends, possibly a read error. The genes are TRBV6-5 and TRBJ2-5; no clear D gene. From germline, CDR1 is MNHEY and CDR2 SVGAGI. This CDR3 spans 14 amino acids. The DNA for the CDR3 is TGTGCCAGCAGTTACCAACCGGGTGTAGAAACCCTGTACTTC. This translates into CASSYQPGVETLYF.

For this clonotype: The germline gene is not matched at one end of the junction; a read error may be the cause. This rearrangement joins TRBV7-7 to TRBJ2-3; tentatively, D is TRBD2 (6 bases). Germline values: CDR1 SSHAT, CDR2 FNYEAQ (reference sequence). This CDR3 has 15 residues. The CDR3 loop reads CASSRGTDSTDTQYF. In nucleotides, the CDR3 is TGTGCTAGCAGTCGGGGGACGGATAGCACAGATACGCAGTATTTT.

This clonotype was counted ten times or more. The J gene is TRBJ2-5, the V gene TRBV7-8; 9 nucleotides align to TRBD1. The germline V gene has CDR1 SGHVS and CDR2 FQNEAQ. J gave up 5 bases and V 4 bases, and 8 bases lay outside the gene matches. CDR3 length: 15 residues. The CDR3 loop is CASSSRTGEVETQYF. CDR3 bases: TGTGCCAGCAGCTCCCGGACAGGGGAAGTTGAGACCCAGTACTTC.

This clonotype was detected only a few times. The chain recombines TRBV9 with TRBJ2-1; D perhaps matches TRBD2 (6 bases). Deletions cut 3 bases from V and 4 bases from J, with 11 bases between. The CDR3 covers 14 residues. Germline V gene sequence: CDR1 SGDLS, CDR2 YYNGEE. This CDR3 reads CASSGTNKYNEQFF. For the CDR3, the DNA is TGTGCCAGCAGCGGGACTAACAAATACAATGAGCAGTTCTTC. Full variable domain (remainder filled in from reference TRBV9 and TRBJ2-1): DSGVTQTPKHLITATGQRVTLRCSPRSGDLSVYWYQQSLDQGLQFLIQYYNGEERAKGNILERFSAQQFPDLHSELNLSSLELGDSALYFCASSGTNKYNEQFFGPGTRLTVL.

In the case of this clonotype: This clone may be a read error of a much larger clone one base away. This CDR3 is missing its conserved last phenylalanine or tryptophan, likely due to a read error. The chain joins TRBV12-3 or TRBV12-4 to TRBJ2-5; 14 nucleotides match TRBD2. This CDR3 comprises 14 residues. J was trimmed by 2 bases and V by 10 bases; bases with no gene match: 3. This CDR3 is CATRTSGGQETQYL. The CDR3 DNA is TGTGCCACCAGGACTAGCGGGGGGCAAGAGACCCAGTACCTC.

The V call is TRBV18, the J call TRBJ1-4; no reliable D call. V was clipped by 3 bases and J by 3 bases, with 11 bases between them. The germline CDR1 and CDR2 sequences are KGHSH and LQKENI. The CDR3 loop spans 15 amino acids. CDR3 amino acids: CASSPRSGPNEKLFF. DNA of the CDR3: TGTGCCAGCTCACCGCGTAGTGGTCCTAATGAAAAACTGTTTTTT.